This record covers a single T cell receptor (beta chain). Its antigen is unknown. This entry is derived from a study of early stage breast cancer tumors. Broader study findings: Enriched TCRB sequences shared across patients were mostly commonly generated sequences.

Assay: immunoSEQ multiplex PCR; the TCRdb copy retains only in-frame clones and omits some. Here the sample spans roughly 56,000 clones, 65% to 80% being singletons. The sequence was obtained from a person aged 25 to 40 with breast cancer. The specimen sequenced was blood.

The chain's CDR3 is CASSIPGTSYEQYF. DNA for the CDR3: TGTGCCAGTAGTATCCCCGGGACCTCCTACGAGCAGTACTTC. The chain recombines TRBV19 with TRBJ2-7, with D perhaps TRBD1 or TRBD2 (5 bases each). V shed 3 bases and J shed 0 bases, with 9 bases lying between them. Germline V gene lookup returns CDR1 LNHDA and CDR2 SQIVND (reference sequence). The CDR3 spans 14 residues. The whole variable domain, remainder taken from reference TRBV19 and TRBJ2-7, is DGGITQSPKYLFRKEGQNVTLSCEQNLNHDAMYWYRQDPGQGLRLIYYSQIVNDFQKGDIAEGYSVSREKKESFPLTVTSAQKNPTAFYLCASSIPGTSYEQYFGPGTRLTVT.